The clone carrying this TCR beta chain has more than one count but fewer than ten. The antigen is undetermined. Sequencing templates came from extracted RNA that was reverse transcribed into cDNA. Some clones are missing from TCRdb's copy, which holds only in-frame ones; the method was immunoSEQ multiplex PCR. The sample has 50,000 to 80,000 clones, roughly two fifths seen once; the top ten hold about 51%. The CDR3 contains 12 residues. Trimming took off 7 bases at V and 1 base at J, with 10 bases between the two ends. Germline V gene lookup returns CDR1 SQVTM and CDR2 ANQGSEA. This entry is derived from a study of CD8+ T cells in alopecia areata. Whole-study findings and limits: Affected scalp, especially in alopecia totalis/universalis, had a higher clonality than normal scalp did. When scalp samples are sequenced, resident alphabeta T cells of normal skin are also captured. Whereas mice showed it more clearly, TCR sharing across patients was murkier, possibly because of HLA.

Sample: NKG2D-low CD8+ T cells sorted from blood. This rearrangement joins TRBV29-1 to TRBJ1-1; possibly TRBD1 for D (5 bases). The sequence was collected from a human donor with alopecia areata. The CDR3 DNA reads as TGCAGCGCCCGGGGGACGAACACTGAAGCTTTCTTT. Residues: CSARGTNTEAFF. The full variable domain, its missing parts supplied by reference TRBV29-1 and TRBJ1-1, is SAVISQKPSRDICQRGTSLTIQCQVDSQVTMMFWYRQQPGQSLTLIATANQGSEATYESGFVIDKFPISRPNLTFSTLTVSNMSPEDSSIYLCSARGTNTEAFFGQGTRLTVV.